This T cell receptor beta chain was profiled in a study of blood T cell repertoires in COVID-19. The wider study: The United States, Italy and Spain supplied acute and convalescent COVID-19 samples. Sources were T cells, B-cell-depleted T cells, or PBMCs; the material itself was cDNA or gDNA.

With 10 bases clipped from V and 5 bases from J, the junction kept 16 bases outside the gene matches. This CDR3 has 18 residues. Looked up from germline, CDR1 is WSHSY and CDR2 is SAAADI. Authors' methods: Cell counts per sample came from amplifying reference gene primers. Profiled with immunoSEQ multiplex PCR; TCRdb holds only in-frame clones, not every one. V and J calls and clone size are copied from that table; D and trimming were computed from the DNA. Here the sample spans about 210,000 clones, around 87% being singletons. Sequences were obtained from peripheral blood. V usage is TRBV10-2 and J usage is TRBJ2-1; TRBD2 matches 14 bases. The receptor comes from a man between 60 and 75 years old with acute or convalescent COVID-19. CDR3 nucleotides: TGCGCCACCACCTCTCGGACTAGCGGGGGGTATGGAAACAATGAGCAGTTCTTC. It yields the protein CATTSRTSGGYGNNEQFF.